The 30 T cell receptor beta chains below all came from one sample that was sequenced in a study of cytomegalovirus exposure and HLA in healthy donors. The PCR was carried out with 60 Vbeta primers and 13 Jbeta primers. TCRdb's table, derived via immunoSEQ multiplex PCR, lists solely in-frame clones and lacks some. The repertoire consists of around 190,000 clones, with around 77% occurring once and the leading ten covering 2.4%. Specimen: PBMCs. Receptors were obtained from a man aged 55-75 years in good health and CMV-seronegative.

This chain uses TRBV4-3 with TRBJ2-3; the match to TRBD1 covers 8 bases. Germline lookup yields CDR1 LGHNA and CDR2 YSLEER. Unmatched junction bases numbered 5, after V lost 5 bases and J lost 4 bases. This CDR3 is 14 amino acids long. CDR3 DNA: TGCGCCAGCAGCTTAGCAGGGGGCGCAGATACGCAGTATTTT. Translating gives CASSLAGGADTQYF.

The chain combines TRBV4-1 with TRBJ2-2; 11 nucleotides match TRBD2. The junction had 4 bases not matched to a gene; V was cut back by 0 bases and J by 4 bases. This CDR3 has 17 residues. Germline lookup yields CDR1 MGHRA and CDR2 YSYEKL. The CDR3 coding sequence is TGCGCCAGCAGCCAAGATGTGGGACTAGCGGCCACCGGGGAGCTGTTTTTT. The encoded protein is CASSQDVGLAATGELFF.

This sequence joins TRBV27 and TRBJ2-7; 9 bases align to TRBD1. V trimming: 6 bases; J trimming: 6 bases; junction bases outside the gene matches: 9. CDR3 length: 14 residues. Germline V gene data show CDR1 as MNHEY and CDR2 as SMNVEV (reference sequence). Here the CDR3 reads CASRSGTGSGEQYF. Here the CDR3 DNA reads TGTGCCAGCAGATCCGGGACAGGGTCGGGCGAGCAGTACTTC.

The chain joins TRBV27 to TRBJ2-7; D might be TRBD1 (5 bases). The germline CDR1 and CDR2 sequences are MNHEY and SMNVEV (reference sequence). The CDR3 runs to 13 residues. The germline V and J ends were trimmed by 6 bases and 1 base, with 10 bases remaining between them. CDR3 amino acids: CASRSGLSYEQYF. DNA for the CDR3: TGTGCCAGCAGGTCAGGGCTGTCCTACGAGCAGTACTTC.

This rearrangement joins TRBV29-1 to TRBJ2-2; D may be TRBD1 (6 bases). The CDR3 is made up of 16 amino acids. V was trimmed by 1 base and J by 0 bases, leaving 12 bases between them. The germline CDR1 and CDR2 sequences are SQVTM and ANQGSEA. CDR3: CSVEGRGSANTGELFF. For the CDR3, the DNA is TGCAGCGTTGAAGGCAGGGGTTCAGCGAACACCGGGGAGCTGTTTTTT.

Only a few counts were recorded for this clone. The J gene is TRBJ1-2, the V gene TRBV25-1; D remains unclear. V lost 0 bases and J lost 4, with 9 bases in between. This CDR3 has 14 residues. From germline, CDR1 is MGHDK and CDR2 SYGVNS. The chain's CDR3 is CASSEYEQFYGYTF. CDR3 in DNA: TGTGCCAGCAGTGAATATGAACAGTTCTATGGCTACACCTTC.

This clone came up once. The V and J genes are TRBV19 and TRBJ1-2; TRBD1 is a possible D gene (6 bases). The ends were cut back, 6 bases at V and 6 bases at J, with 14 bases in the middle. CDR3 length equals 13 residues. Per germline, CDR1 LNHDA and CDR2 SQIVND (reference sequence). The CDR3 protein is CASRYRELDGYTF. CDR3 bases: TGTGCCAGTAGATACAGGGAATTGGATGGCTACACCTTC.

This chain uses TRBV7-9 with TRBJ1-1, with 9 positions matching TRBD1. Germline CDR1 is SEHNR and CDR2 is FQNEAQ (reference sequence). The CDR3 is made up of 15 amino acids. Germline trimming cut 5 bases from V and 5 bases from J; bases unmatched to any gene: 9. In nucleotides, the CDR3 is TGTGCCAGCAGCCTAACCCGGACAGGGGCTACTGAAGCTTTCTTT. Amino acid sequence: CASSLTRTGATEAFF.

This clone was picked up a small number of times. Germline and junction disagree at one end, which may indicate a read error. The CDR3 DNA is TGTGCCAGCAGCTTCGCGGATAACTATGGCTACCCCTTC. Its translation is CASSFADNYGYPF. V and J are TRBV5-6 and TRBJ1-2, with D unresolved. The germline V gene has CDR1 SGHDT and CDR2 YYEEEE. The CDR3 runs to 13 residues.

This clone was found a few times. This sequence joins TRBV28 and TRBJ2-2, with TRBD2 matching 8 bases. Germline loops: CDR1 MDHEN, CDR2 SYDVKM. With V trimmed by 6 bases and J by 0 bases, 3 bases remained unmatched. The CDR3 extends over 15 amino acids. DNA for the CDR3: TGTGCCAGCAGACCGGGACTAGCGAACACCGGGGAGCTGTTTTTT. It encodes CASRPGLANTGELFF.

The chain has TRBV19 and TRBJ1-2; D is uncertain. Germline values: CDR1 LNHDA, CDR2 SQIVND (reference sequence). The CDR3 runs 14 residues. V was shortened by 3 bases and J by 4 bases, with 12 bases between the two germline ends. This chain's CDR3 is CASSIIGTIYGYTF. The CDR3 bases are TGTGCCAGTAGTATTATTGGCACAATCTATGGCTACACCTTC.

V gene TRBV6-5 combines with J gene TRBJ1-1; D unresolved. Germline CDR1 and CDR2: MNHEY and SVGAGI. V was shortened by 0 bases and J by 1 base, with 3 bases between the two germline ends. This CDR3 comprises 13 residues. The CDR3 reads CASSYSKNTEAFF. CDR3 DNA sequence: TGTGCCAGCAGTTACTCTAAGAACACTGAAGCTTTCTTT.

This chain links TRBV4-3 with TRBJ1-4; TRBD1 is a possible D gene (5 bases). The CDR3 totals 15 residues. From germline, CDR1 is LGHNA and CDR2 YSLEER. The germline V and J ends were trimmed by 0 bases and 3 bases, with 8 bases remaining between them. DNA of the CDR3: TGCGCCAGCAGCCAAGATAGGGGATCTAATGAAAAACTGTTTTTT. This codes for CASSQDRGSNEKLFF.

The chain recombines TRBV5-1 with TRBJ2-5; D possibly corresponds to TRBD1 (6 bases). The J call may be wrong; the DNA end is better matched by TRBJ2-7. The germline V gene has CDR1 SGHRS and CDR2 YFSETQ. The CDR3 covers 15 residues. The CDR3 sequence: CASSAGTRTSYEQYF. CDR3 bases: TGCGCCAGCAGCGCCGGGACACGCACCTCCTACGAGCAGTACTTC.

J is TRBJ1-1 and V is TRBV11-2; D is possibly TRBD1 (5 bases). CDR1 is SGHAT, CDR2 FQNNGV, per germline. Trimming shortened V by 5 bases and J by 1 base, and 23 bases separated the two germline ends. The CDR3 is 18 amino acids. The CDR3 DNA reads as TGTGCCAGCAGCCTCTCGGGGGTACGTGACTTCAAGAACACTGAAGCTTTCTTT. Its protein product is CASSLSGVRDFKNTEAFF.

The chain links TRBV29-1 to TRBJ1-2; 10 positions agree with TRBD1. The V and J ends lost 7 bases and 4 bases, in that order; junction bases with no gene match: 6. Per the germline V gene, CDR1 is SQVTM and CDR2 is ANQGSEA. The CDR3 has 13 residues. In nucleotides, the CDR3 is TGCAGCGGGACGGGACAGGGGTCCTATGGCTACACCTTC. The encoded protein is CSGTGQGSYGYTF.

The chain combines TRBV25-1 with TRBJ2-7; D gene unclear. The V end was cut by 5 bases, the J end by 4 bases, with 6 bases between. CDR3 size: 11 residues. CDR1 and CDR2 from the germline V gene are MGHDK and SYGVNS. In DNA, the CDR3 is TGTGCCAGCAGTATCGAGTACGAGCAGTACTTC. Translating gives CASSIEYEQYF.

CDR3 region: CASSSAGTGIREQFF. The CDR3 region has the DNA TGTGCCAGCAGTTCAGCCGGGACAGGGATCCGTGAGCAGTTCTTC. The J gene is TRBJ2-1, the V gene TRBV6-5, with 9 bases that match TRBD1. The CDR3 has 15 amino acids. In germline, CDR1 is MNHEY, CDR2 SVGAGI. V dropped 4 bases and J dropped 9; count of bases not matched to a gene: 10.

The V and J genes are TRBV30 and TRBJ1-5; D is perhaps TRBD1 (6 bases). Germline V gene data show CDR1 as GTSNPN and CDR2 as SVGIG (reference sequence). Trimming removed 3 bases at V and 8 bases at J, with 14 bases between. The CDR3 loop spans 13 amino acids. The DNA for the CDR3 is TGTGCCTGGAGGAGGAACAGGGATGAGCCCCAGCATTTT. It codes for CAWRRNRDEPQHF.

The rearrangement links TRBV5-1 to TRBJ2-7, with D hard to call. Germline V lookup: CDR1 SGHRS, CDR2 YFSETQ. CDR3 length: 14 amino acids. Trimming removed 1 base at V and 0 bases at J, with 8 bases between. CDR3 in amino acids: CASSLSAGSYEQYF. The CDR3 DNA reads as TGCGCCAGCAGCTTGTCTGCCGGCTCCTACGAGCAGTACTTC.

The chain recombines TRBV5-4 with TRBJ2-1; D is perhaps TRBD1 (5 bases). The CDR3 totals 15 residues. V gave up 4 bases and J gave up 0 bases, with 11 bases separating them. Germline lookup yields CDR1 SGHNT and CDR2 YYREEE (reference sequence). CDR3 sequence: CASSSLQGSYNEQFF. The CDR3 nucleotides are TGTGCCAGCAGCAGCCTTCAGGGCTCCTACAATGAGCAGTTCTTC.

The rearrangement joins TRBV27 to TRBJ2-1; 8 bases are a match to TRBD1. Germline lookup yields CDR1 MNHEY and CDR2 SMNVEV (reference sequence). The J segment lost 3 bases and the V segment lost 6 bases, leaving 10 bases of the junction unmatched. The CDR3 contains 16 residues. DNA for the CDR3: TGTGCCAGCAGCCCCGGACAGGGAGGCCACTACAATGAGCAGTTCTTC. Its protein is CASSPGQGGHYNEQFF.

The CDR3 DNA follows: TGTGCCACCAGCCGTCGGGAGACCCAGTACTTC. The encoded protein is CATSRRETQYF. The gene calls are TRBV15 and TRBJ2-5; no clear D gene. This CDR3 is 11 amino acids long. Germline loops: CDR1 LNHNV, CDR2 YYDKDF (reference sequence). Deletions cut 5 bases from V and 5 bases from J, with 6 bases between.

The genes are TRBV29-1 and TRBJ2-5, with D maybe TRBD1 (6 bases). Germline CDR1 reads SQVTM; CDR2 reads ANQGSEA. The CDR3 sequence is 15 residues long. V dropped 2 bases and J dropped 2 bases, with 15 bases sitting between them. For the CDR3, the DNA is TGCAGCGTTGAAATCTACGCTGACAGGCAAGAGACCCAGTACTTC. Translating gives CSVEIYADRQETQYF.

This sequence joins TRBV29-1 and TRBJ1-1; D gene ambiguous. The germline V gene has CDR1 SQVTM and CDR2 ANQGSEA. CDR3 length: 15 amino acids. V lost 4 bases and J 4 bases, leaving 19 bases between the germline ends. This CDR3 reads CSVGHLSHLGTEAFF. In DNA form, the CDR3 reads TGCAGCGTTGGCCACCTGTCCCACCTAGGCACTGAAGCTTTCTTT.

The chain uses TRBV27 and TRBJ2-7; 14 bases are a match to TRBD2. V gave up 5 bases and J gave up 3 bases; unmatched junction bases: 3. The CDR3 covers 15 residues. Germline V gives CDR1 MNHEY, CDR2 SMNVEV (reference sequence). CDR3 protein: CASSPGTSGGYEQYF. CDR3 in DNA: TGTGCCAGCAGTCCGGGGACTAGCGGGGGCTACGAGCAGTACTTC.

This sequence joins TRBV14 and TRBJ2-3, with 8 nucleotides matching TRBD2. V lost 1 base, J lost 7 bases, and 10 bases stayed unmatched. Germline V lookup: CDR1 SGHDN, CDR2 FVKESK. The CDR3 is 16 residues long. CDR3 DNA sequence: TGTGCCAGCAGCCAAGGGGGCGGGGGGCCCTCGAATACGCAGTATTTT. Amino acids: CASSQGGGGPSNTQYF.

This clone was observed a single time. The chain is built from TRBV9 and TRBJ1-2; D gene unclear. The CDR3 covers 13 residues. The V gene's germline CDR1 is SGDLS and CDR2 YYNGEE. V lost 0 bases, J lost 8 bases, and 11 bases lay in between. The CDR3 here is CASSVATVGGYTF. The CDR3 coding sequence is TGTGCCAGCAGCGTAGCCACGGTCGGGGGCTACACCTTC.

The CDR3 region is CASSFLGGPDYEQYF. The CDR3 DNA reads TGCGCCAGCAGTTTCCTAGGGGGCCCGGACTACGAGCAGTACTTC. This chain connects TRBV5-1 to TRBJ2-7; TRBD1 agrees at 7 bases. The germline V gene encodes CDR1 SGHRS and CDR2 YFSETQ. V gave up 5 bases and J gave up 3 bases; unmatched junction bases: 11. This CDR3 comprises 15 residues.

The chain has TRBV30 and TRBJ1-2; D unclear. V was shortened by 4 bases and J by 8 bases, with 20 bases between the two germline ends. In germline, CDR1 is GTSNPN, CDR2 SVGIG (reference sequence). This CDR3 has 14 amino acids. As DNA, the CDR3 is TGTGCCTGGACCAATTCCAGGCAAATAAGCGGCTACACCTTC. The encoded protein is CAWTNSRQISGYTF.